The present entry profiles one TCR beta chain with its context. The study drew participants aged about 18 to 89 years from some 23 US areas. Before being deemed recovered, Cohort 3 donors had two negative PCRs, clearance, or symptom resolution. As handled by the study authors: Amplification of reference gene primers was used by the study to estimate nucleated cell counts. TCRdb keeps only in-frame clones here, not all; method: immunoSEQ multiplex PCR. V and J calls and clone size follow that table, whereas D and trimming were derived from the DNA. This table holds under 250,000 clones, 70% to 90% found once. These data come from a study of blood T cell repertoires in COVID-19. Study in general: Acute-phase and convalescent COVID-19 samples originated in the United States, Italy and Spain.

Germline V gene data show CDR1 as LNHDA and CDR2 as SQIVND (reference sequence). Unmatched junction bases numbered 9, after V lost 7 bases and J lost 2 bases. CDR3 length: 16 amino acids. Sequenced: PBMCs or T cells enriched from blood (not recorded which). This rearrangement joins TRBV19 to TRBJ1-4; 8 bases fit TRBD1. This clonotype originated in a man aged 35 to 55 who had recovered from COVID-19. CDR3 in amino acids: CASTSGRGPTNEKLFF. CDR3 sequence (DNA): TGTGCCAGTACATCAGGCAGGGGGCCGACTAATGAAAAACTGTTTTTT. The whole variable domain, filled in from reference TRBV19 and TRBJ1-4, reads DGGITQSPKYLFRKEGQNVTLSCEQNLNHDAMYWYRQDPGQGLRLIYYSQIVNDFQKGDIAEGYSVSREKKESFPLTVTSAQKNPTAFYLCASTSGRGPTNEKLFFGSGTQLSVL.